Shown below are 31 T cell receptor beta chains from a single sample sequenced in a study of T cell responses to AZD1222 COVID-19 vaccine. Sequencing was performed with immunoSEQ multiplex PCR; in TCRdb, only in-frame clones are kept and a portion is missing. The table shows around 120,000 clones, with 92% occurring only once. The sample was peripheral blood, taken on day 0 of AZD1222 vaccination. The receptors were sampled from an adult in good health.

The gene calls are TRBV4-1 and TRBJ1-5; 7 positions match TRBD1. V gave up 2 bases and J gave up 4 bases; unmatched junction bases: 11. The germline V gene has CDR1 MGHRA and CDR2 YSYEKL. The CDR3 totals 17 residues. This CDR3 reads CASSQKWGTAVNQPQHF. The CDR3 DNA is TGCGCCAGCAGCCAAAAGTGGGGGACAGCAGTAAATCAGCCCCAGCATTTT.

This rearrangement joins TRBV2 to TRBJ1-2, with D possibly TRBD1 on 5 matching bases. Germline CDR1 SNHLY, CDR2 FYNNEI. Between the trimmed V and J ends, which lost 5 bases and 7 bases, there was a span of 8 bases. CDR3 length equals 11 residues. CDR3 residues: CASSSGFGYTF. The CDR3 nucleotides read TGTGCCAGCAGTTCAGGGTTTGGCTACACCTTC. The whole variable domain, filled in from reference TRBV2 and TRBJ1-2, reads EPEVTQTPSHQVTQMGQEVILRCVPISNHLYFYWYRQILGQKVEFLVSFYNNEISEKSEIFDDQFSVERPDGSNFTLKIRSTKLEDSAMYFCASSSGFGYTFGSGTRLTVV.

The chain combines TRBV19 with TRBJ1-2; D uncertain. The CDR3 totals 13 residues. V dropped 8 bases and J dropped 0 bases, with 10 bases sitting between them. Germline-derived CDR1 and CDR2 are LNHDA and SQIVND (reference sequence). The CDR3 DNA reads as TGTGCCAGTCGCCGGGCCACTAACTATGGCTACACCTTC. Translation: CASRRATNYGYTF.

The V call is TRBV12-3 or TRBV12-4, the J call TRBJ2-7; D may be TRBD2 (6 bases). This CDR3 is built from 12 residues. V lost 6 bases to trimming and J lost 6 bases, with 12 bases between them. Here the CDR3 DNA reads TGTGCCAGCAGCCCTGGGACTCGCGAGCAGTACTTC. It is translated as CASSPGTREQYF.

The chain combines TRBV11-2 with TRBJ2-7; D is possibly TRBD1 (5 bases). Trimming cost V 0 bases and J 6 bases, with 12 bases left between them. Per germline, CDR1 SGHAT and CDR2 FQNNGV. There are 14 residues in the CDR3. The CDR3 DNA reads TGTGCCAGCAGCTTAGATCCAGGGTCCGGCGAGCAGTACTTC. The encoded protein is CASSLDPGSGEQYF.

The CDR3 region is CASTSWPGEKLFF. In DNA form, the CDR3 reads TGTGCCAGTACCTCTTGGCCGGGTGAAAAACTGTTTTTT. The chain employs TRBV19 and TRBJ1-4, with no clear D. Germline-derived CDR1 and CDR2 are LNHDA and SQIVND (reference sequence). V lost 7 bases and J 7 bases, leaving 13 bases between the germline ends. The CDR3 loop spans 13 amino acids.

This clone turned up a few times. The chain has TRBV5-6 and TRBJ2-4, with TRBD1 matching 9 bases. Trimming at V came to 4 bases and at J to 10 bases, leaving 15 bases not matched to a gene. Germline loops: CDR1 SGHDT, CDR2 YYEEEE. The CDR3 is made up of 16 amino acids. The CDR3 reads CASSSYYGQGRGIQYF. The CDR3 nucleotides read TGTGCCAGCAGCAGTTATTACGGACAGGGGCGTGGGATTCAGTACTTC.

The DNA of the CDR3 is TGTGCCAGCAGCATCAGAGCGGGAGGAGGGGTATACAATGAGCAGTTCTTC. It is translated as CASSIRAGGGVYNEQFF. The genes are TRBV7-6 and TRBJ2-1; 9 nucleotides line up with TRBD2. CDR1 is SGHVS and CDR2 is FNYEAQ in the germline V gene. The CDR3 covers 17 residues. The V segment lost 5 bases and the J segment 4 bases; nucleotides outside the gene matches: 12.

The chain is built from TRBV7-2 and TRBJ2-7, with a weak D call TRBD2 (5 bases). CDR1 is SGHTA, CDR2 FQGNSA, per germline. The V gene lost 2 bases and the J gene lost 5 bases, with 10 bases spanning the gap. The CDR3 spans 13 residues. Written as DNA, the CDR3 is TGTGCCAGCAGCTTAAGGCATAGCGACGAGCAGTACTTC. Translated, it gives CASSLRHSDEQYF. The whole variable domain, remainder taken from reference TRBV7-2 and TRBJ2-7, is GAGVSQSPSNKVTEKGKDVELRCDPISGHTALYWYRQSLGQGLEFLIYFQGNSAPDKSGLPSDRFSAERTGGSVSTLTIQRTQQEDSAVYLCASSLRHSDEQYFGPGTRLTVT.

The chain carries TRBV4-3 and TRBJ2-1; 10 nucleotides agree with TRBD2. V shed 3 bases, J shed 9 bases, and the junction held 11 bases outside the gene matches. This CDR3 is 16 amino acids long. Germline CDR1 reads LGHNA; CDR2 reads YSLEER. The CDR3 loop is CASSQATSGIGGEQFF. In DNA form, the CDR3 reads TGCGCCAGCAGCCAGGCCACTAGCGGGATAGGGGGTGAGCAGTTCTTC.

The chain couples TRBV11-2 to TRBJ1-1, with a possible D match to TRBD1 (6 bases). Germline CDR1 SGHAT, CDR2 FQNNGV. The CDR3 runs to 13 residues. V shed 6 bases and J shed 6 bases, with 14 bases lying between them. The CDR3 DNA reads as TGTGCCAGCAGGTTACTCAGGGGTCCTGAAGCTTTCTTT. This encodes CASRLLRGPEAFF.

This clone appeared once. The junction departs from the called germline gene at one end, perhaps through a read error. CDR3 in DNA: TGTGCCAGCAGTCGACAGGGAATAACTACTTTT. This codes for CASSRQGITTF. This chain connects TRBV12-3 or TRBV12-4 to TRBJ1-4, with 7 bases aligning to TRBD1. The CDR3 has 11 amino acids.

The rearrangement joins TRBV4-3 to TRBJ1-1; D remains ambiguous. V lost 0 bases and J lost 8, with 10 bases in between. The CDR3 covers 13 residues. Germline V CDR1 and CDR2: LGHNA, YSLEER. The CDR3 reads CASSQDAYTEAFF. In nucleotides, the CDR3 is TGCGCCAGCAGCCAAGATGCGTATACCGAAGCTTTCTTT.

The V and J genes are TRBV9 and TRBJ1-6, with 8 bases fitting TRBD1. Germline CDR1 reads SGDLS; CDR2 reads YYNGEE. The V gene end was trimmed by 4 bases and the J gene end by 7 bases; junction bases not matched to a gene: 7. The CDR3 is made up of 15 amino acids. CDR3 in DNA: TGTGCCAGCAGCCCTGGACAGGGTGGGAATTCACCCCTCCACTTT. Translation gives CASSPGQGGNSPLHF.

This chain uses TRBV6-2 or TRBV6-3 with TRBJ2-1; perhaps TRBD1 as D (6 bases). CDR3 length equals 17 residues. Germline CDR1 MNHEY, CDR2 SVGEGT. V was pared by 5 bases and J by 0 bases, with 17 bases between. CDR3 loop: CASSRNSGTTSYNEQFF. The CDR3 DNA reads as TGTGCCAGCAGTCGTAATTCCGGGACAACCTCCTACAATGAGCAGTTCTTC.

This rearrangement joins TRBV27 to TRBJ2-7; a possible D gene is TRBD1 (6 bases). Germline V gene lookup returns CDR1 MNHEY and CDR2 SMNVEV (reference sequence). The CDR3 length is 15 residues. Trimming removed 7 bases at V and 0 bases at J, with 16 bases between. CDR3 in DNA: TGTGCCAGCAAAGGAGGAGGACAGAGCTCCTACGAGCAGTACTTC. It translates to CASKGGGQSSYEQYF.

The genes are TRBV27 and TRBJ2-7; tentatively, D is TRBD2 (5 bases). The CDR3 has 13 residues. Germline CDR1 reads MNHEY; CDR2 reads SMNVEV (reference sequence). V was pared by 7 bases and J by 4 bases, with 14 bases between. Here the CDR3 DNA reads TGTGCCAGCAAACTCCGGGAAACATACGAGCAGTACTTC. Amino acids: CASKLRETYEQYF.

The chain couples TRBV7-9 to TRBJ1-3; D gene uncertain. V lost 2 bases and J lost 0, with 14 bases in between. Per germline, CDR1 SEHNR and CDR2 FQNEAQ (reference sequence). The CDR3 consists of 17 residues. As DNA, the CDR3 is TGTGCCAGCAGCTTACCCCCGCGAATGAGCTCTGGAAACACCATATATTTT. Amino acids: CASSLPPRMSSGNTIYF.

This chain joins TRBV3-1 (or the pseudogene TRBV3-2) and TRBJ2-1; TRBD1 aligns across 8 bases. There are 13 residues in the CDR3. Per germline, CDR1 LGHDT and CDR2 YNNKEL (reference sequence). V shed 1 base, J shed 15 bases, and the junction held 8 bases outside the gene matches. CDR3: CASSQGQGILGFF. The CDR3 coding sequence is TGTGCCAGCAGCCAAGGACAGGGGATTTTGGGGTTCTTC.

The CDR3 protein is CASSQLLANSYNEQFF. In DNA, the CDR3 is TGTGCCAGCAGCCAACTACTAGCGAACTCCTACAATGAGCAGTTCTTC. The rearrangement uses TRBV16 and TRBJ2-1, with 7 bases that match TRBD2. CDR1 is KGHSY, CDR2 FQNENV, per germline. There are 16 residues in the CDR3. J was trimmed by 0 bases and V by 2 bases; bases with no gene match: 4.

DNA of the CDR3: TGTGCCAGTAGTATTTCTAGCGCTAGCACAGATACGCAGTATTTT. It codes for CASSISSASTDTQYF. The gene calls are TRBV19 and TRBJ2-3; the D gene is possibly TRBD2 (6 bases). V gave up 3 bases and J gave up 0 bases, with 10 bases separating them. Germline CDR1 is LNHDA and CDR2 is SQIVND (reference sequence). This CDR3 contains 15 residues.

A few counts support this clone. The V and J genes are TRBV20-1 and TRBJ2-3; 9 bases are shared with TRBD2. Losses at the gene ends were 3 bases for V and 2 bases for J; bases not matched to a gene: 9. The germline gives CDR1 DFQATT, CDR2 SNEGSKA (reference sequence). CDR3 size: 16 residues. For the CDR3, the DNA is TGCAGTGCTAGTGCCTCCCTAGCGGGATACACAGATACGCAGTATTTT. This translates into CSASASLAGYTDTQYF.

This clone was seen once. The chain has TRBV10-3 and TRBJ2-1, with D possibly TRBD1 on 6 matching bases. Deletions cut 6 bases from V and 15 bases from J, with 15 bases between. CDR3 size: 11 residues. Germline loops: CDR1 ENHRY, CDR2 SYGVKD. CDR3: CAISIQGNLFF. The CDR3 region has the DNA TGTGCCATCAGCATCCAGGGGAACTTGTTCTTC.

The V and J genes are TRBV3-1 (or the pseudogene TRBV3-2) and TRBJ2-7; 8 bases line up with TRBD1. V was clipped by 1 base and J by 3 bases; unmatched bases: 5. This CDR3 is 15 amino acids long. Germline V gene lookup returns CDR1 LGHDT and CDR2 YNNKEL (reference sequence). The CDR3 DNA follows: TGTGCCAGCAGCCAAGCCTCCGGACAGGGCTACGAGCAGTACTTC. Its protein is CASSQASGQGYEQYF.

The chain joins TRBV10-3 to TRBJ2-7; D possibly corresponds to TRBD2 (6 bases). This CDR3 has 13 amino acids. Germline assignment: CDR1 ENHRY and CDR2 SYGVKD. Trimming stripped 10 bases from V and 2 bases from J, with 15 bases between. In nucleotides, the CDR3 is TGTGCCACCGGAGAGGCGGGGACCTACGAGCAGTACTTC. Protein sequence: CATGEAGTYEQYF.

This clone was counted once. The V gene is TRBV10-3, the J gene TRBJ1-4; D uncertain. Looked up from germline, CDR1 is ENHRY and CDR2 is SYGVKD. V was trimmed by 4 bases and J by 0 bases, leaving 18 bases between them. This CDR3 contains 18 residues. CDR3 amino acids: CAISGGRGTASTNEKLFF. In DNA form, the CDR3 reads TGTGCCATCAGTGGGGGTCGGGGAACAGCGTCAACTAATGAAAAACTGTTTTTT.

V usage is TRBV19 and J usage is TRBJ2-7; TRBD1 matches at 8 bases. Trimming removed 10 bases from V and 0 bases from J; junction bases left unmatched: 2. Germline CDR1 LNHDA, CDR2 SQIVND (reference sequence). CDR3 length equals 12 residues. CDR3 coding DNA: TGTGCCACTGGACAGGGCTCCTACGAGCAGTACTTC. Its translation is CATGQGSYEQYF. The full variable domain, completed using reference TRBV19 and TRBJ2-7, is DGGITQSPKYLFRKEGQNVTLSCEQNLNHDAMYWYRQDPGQGLRLIYYSQIVNDFQKGDIAEGYSVSREKKESFPLTVTSAQKNPTAFYLCATGQGSYEQYFGPGTRLTVT.

The chain is built from TRBV4-3 and TRBJ1-1, with a tentative D call TRBD1 (5 bases). The CDR3 is 16 amino acids. Per germline, CDR1 LGHNA and CDR2 YSLEER. Trimming left V 1 base short and J 4 bases short, with 16 bases between. CDR3 amino acids: CASSQAPQGVGTEAFF. The CDR3, as DNA: TGCGCCAGCAGCCAAGCTCCTCAGGGAGTGGGCACTGAAGCTTTCTTT.

The DNA of the CDR3 is TGTGCCAGCATGAGGGAAAACACTGAAGCTTTCTTT. Protein product: CASMRENTEAFF. This chain connects TRBV3-1 (or the pseudogene TRBV3-2) to TRBJ1-1; D not resolved. Trimming pared 7 bases from V and 2 bases from J, leaving 8 bases between. CDR1 and CDR2 (germline): LGHDT, YNNKEL (reference sequence). CDR3 length: 12 residues.

J is TRBJ1-5 and V is TRBV15; maybe TRBD1 (5 bases). CDR1 and CDR2 (germline): LNHNV, YYDKDF (reference sequence). Trimming left V 0 bases short and J 13 bases short, with 25 bases between. This CDR3 contains 17 residues. For the CDR3, the DNA is TGTGCCACCAGCAGAGATGGGGGACGGACGGACCCTGGTGAGCAGCATTTT. Its translation: CATSRDGGRTDPGEQHF.

V gene TRBV10-3 combines with J gene TRBJ1-6, with TRBD1 matching over 11 bases. Germline V CDR1 and CDR2: ENHRY, SYGVKD. The trim removed 2 bases at V and 7 bases at J, leaving 1 base unmatched. The CDR3 loop spans 15 amino acids. The CDR3, as DNA: TGTGCCATCAGTGAGGGACAGGGGGCAAATTCACCCCTCCACTTT. It encodes CAISEGQGANSPLHF.